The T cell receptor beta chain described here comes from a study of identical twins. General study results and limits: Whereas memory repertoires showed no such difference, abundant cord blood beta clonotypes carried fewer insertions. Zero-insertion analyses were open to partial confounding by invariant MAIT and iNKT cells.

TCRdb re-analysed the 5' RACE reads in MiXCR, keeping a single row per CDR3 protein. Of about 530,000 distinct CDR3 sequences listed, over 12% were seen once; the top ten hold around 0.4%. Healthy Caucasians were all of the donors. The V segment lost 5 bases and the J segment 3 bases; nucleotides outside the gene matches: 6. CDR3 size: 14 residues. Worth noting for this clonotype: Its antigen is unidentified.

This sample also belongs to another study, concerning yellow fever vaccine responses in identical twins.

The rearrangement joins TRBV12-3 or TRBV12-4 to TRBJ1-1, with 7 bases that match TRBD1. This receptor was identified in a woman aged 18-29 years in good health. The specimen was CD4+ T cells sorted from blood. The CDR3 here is CASSKGGQYTEAFF. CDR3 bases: TGTGCCAGCAGTAAAGGGGGACAGTACACTGAAGCTTTCTTT.